This T cell receptor (beta chain) stems from a study of blood T cell repertoires in COVID-19. As processed by the authors: Scientists estimated how many nucleated cells there were by amplifying reference gene primers. Libraries were prepared by immunoSEQ multiplex PCR; TCRdb keeps only in-frame clonotypes and omits some of them. That table gives V, J and clone size, and the DNA gave D and trimming. The sample yields about 89,000 clones, 80% to 90% seen once. The CDR3 runs to 13 residues. The trim removed 7 bases at V and 5 bases at J, leaving 4 bases unmatched. In germline, CDR1 is SNHLY, CDR2 FYNNEI.

The V and J genes are TRBV2 and TRBJ1-1, with 10 bases identical to TRBD1. This sequence originates from a man older than 75 with active or convalescent COVID-19. Sequencing was performed on peripheral blood. As DNA, the CDR3 is TGTGCCAGCACTGACAGGGGGCCAACTGAAGCTTTCTTT. Its protein product is CASTDRGPTEAFF. The full variable domain, in which reference TRBV2 and TRBJ1-1 provide the parts outside the CDR3, is EPEVTQTPSHQVTQMGQEVILRCVPISNHLYFYWYRQILGQKVEFLVSFYNNEISEKSEIFDDQFSVERPDGSNFTLKIRSTKLEDSAMYFCASTDRGPTEAFFGQGTRLTVV.